The rows below give T cell receptor beta chains drawn from one sample of a study of cytomegalovirus exposure and HLA in healthy donors. The assay was immunoSEQ multiplex PCR, and TCRdb's table has in-frame clones only and misses some. The sample lists about 160,000 clones, 70% to 85% occurring once. Sequencing was performed on PBMCs. Every receptor here comes from a man in his forties or fifties in good health and CMV-seronegative. CDR3s leave out the opening cysteine and the closing phenylalanine or tryptophan.

j_call	v_call	cdr3_aa
TRBJ1-1	TRBV30	AWSVPAASGTEAF
TRBJ2-1	TRBV4-1	ASSQDRGAERINEQF
TRBJ2-2	TRBV7-6	ASSPERGAPAGELF
TRBJ2-7	TRBV19	ASSWASGDYEQY
TRBJ2-5	TRBV27	ASSSTGLYQETQY
TRBJ2-1	TRBV6-4	ASKRVADSYNEQF
TRBJ2-1	TRBV29-1	SPLISSYNEQF
TRBJ2-7	TRBV5-1	AGSGSYEQY
TRBJ2-2	TRBV2	ASSRLLAGGRTGELF
TRBJ2-1	TRBV7-2	ASSARLAGAKNNEQF
TRBJ2-2	TRBV9	ASNSDSGGPTGELF
TRBJ2-5	TRBV27	ASSLAGGHETQY
TRBJ1-4	TRBV6-1	ASSTDQLF
TRBJ2-7	TRBV6-1	ASNRGPSYEQY
TRBJ2-5	TRBV28	ASREAEGLETQY
TRBJ2-5	TRBV11-1	ASSPRGRETQY
TRBJ1-1	TRBV30	AWRAGGWGTEAF
-	TRBV2	ANVGIAYEQY
TRBJ2-3	TRBV30	AWKASGGPDTQY
TRBJ1-1	TRBV30	AWIQGTHTEAF
TRBJ1-2	TRBV30	AWSLSGVGYT
TRBJ1-4	TRBV7-2	ASSLGGQGGSEKLF
TRBJ1-2	TRBV28	ASNGGADYGYT
TRBJ2-6	TRBV19	ASSIVPGAGANVLT
TRBJ1-1	TRBV5-1	ASSLAWQENTEAF
TRBJ1-6	TRBV28	ASSPGTEYNSPLH
TRBJ1-5	TRBV6-5	ATSGGNNQPQH
TRBJ2-7	TRBV5-1	ASRRDSNSYEQY
TRBJ2-1	TRBV7-2	ASSQGQGANEQF
TRBJ2-5	TRBV9	ASSVGNRGAVQETQY
TRBJ2-2	TRBV7-7	ASSYSGARTGELF
TRBJ1-5	TRBV6-6	ASSYGQGGNQPQH
TRBJ1-1	TRBV28	ASSPYLTGTEAF
TRBJ1-6	TRBV5-4	ASSLAGRRGNSPLH
TRBJ2-5	TRBV10-3	AISESPTGTQETQY
TRBJ2-1	TRBV14	ASSQDRGGEQF
TRBJ2-5	TRBV5-1	ASSLLAGQETQY
TRBJ1-4	TRBV10-1	ATLTETNEKLF
TRBJ2-7	TRBV15	ATSAQSGGEQY
TRBJ2-7	TRBV10-3	AITASGGAYEQY
TRBJ2-5	TRBV19	ASNKWTGGGEETQY
TRBJ1-2	TRBV19	ASNQGRQDYGYT
TRBJ1-1	TRBV6-1	ASSDPTGGTEAF
TRBJ1-2	TRBV19	ASTTQGSVGGYT
TRBJ1-2	TRBV7-2	ASSSVPPHRGPNYGYT
TRBJ2-5	TRBV7-9	ASSKAPGLAGSRETQY